This T cell receptor beta chain appears in the sequencing data of a study of T cells expressing NK-cell markers. Study-level background: One of the eight sequenced donors was seronegative, whereas the other seven were HCMV-seropositive.

A 5'RACE template switching approach incorporating UMIs was used to make TCR beta cDNA. One entry per CDR3 protein, without DNA, is what TCRdb gives after re-calling the 5' RACE reads. The ten top clones account for 7.3%, within a sample of 400,000 to 550,000 distinct CDR3 sequences. A remark on this clonotype: Its antigen is unidentified.

Overall study results and limits: HCMV specificity was not established for the expanded NKG2C+ T cell clones.

The CDR3 is 15 amino acids. Germline V gives CDR1 LNHDA, CDR2 SQIVND (reference sequence). The source material was blood T cells: a sorted CD56 or NKG2C T cell subset, CD4+ or CD8+ T cells, or bulk PBMC T cells (not recorded which). The sequence was obtained from a woman between 18 and 75 years old in good health. This chain joins TRBV19 and TRBJ2-7; the D call from TCRdb, TRBD1, cannot be confirmed without DNA. The CDR3 sequence: CASSILQGGSYEQYF.